This T cell receptor (beta chain) was identified during a study of shared clonotypes between healthy human individuals. Study context: Donors had three CD4 naive, three CD4 memory, two CD8 naive and one CD8 memory plate apiece. Study conclusions and caveats: Generation probabilities of non-shared clonotypes were lower (relative to those shared by all four donors).

Naive CD8 cells lacked CD45RO and underwent positive selection for CCR7, leaving out terminally differentiated effector memory CD45RA+ cells. The CDR3 is made up of 17 amino acids. In germline, CDR1 is SGHTS, CDR2 YDEGEE. Germline trimming cut 1 base from V and 7 bases from J; bases unmatched to any gene: 14. Under the authors' procedure: ImmunoSEQ sequences covered only the junction and lacked quality scores; filtering therefore differed. Measured with immunoSEQ multiplex PCR; TCRdb has only the in-frame clones, and not every one. V, J and clone size are taken as reported in that table, and D and trimming were inferred from the DNA itself. The table lists almost 700,000 clones, approximately 90% of them singletons. About this clone: The target antigen is unknown.

V usage is TRBV5-8 and J usage is TRBJ2-1; TRBD2 matches 7 bases. The TCR comes from a man under 40 in good health. The sample was naive CD8+ T cells sorted from blood. The CDR3 bases are TGTGCCAGCAGCTTGATTGGCGGGAGAGGATCCCCAAATGAGCAGTTCTTC. It specifies CASSLIGGRGSPNEQFF.